This TCR beta chain was found in a study of regulatory T cells in long-lasting Graves disease. Trimming took off 3 bases at V and 4 bases at J, with 12 bases between the two ends. CDR1 SQVTM and CDR2 ANQGSEA come from the germline V gene. The CDR3 extends over 13 amino acids. Building the TCR beta libraries relied on iRepertoire HTBI primers, and CDR3 regions underwent Arm-PCR. MiXCR, applied by TCRdb to the multiplex PCR reads, yields one record per CDR3 protein. The sample shows 500,000 to 700,000 distinct CDR3 sequences, roughly 30% of them seen only once. The sample's time point: persistent/refractory GD, antithyroid drugs over 5 years with positive TRAb. Extracted RNA from PBMCs served as the source of the TCR library.

The TCR comes from a female donor with Graves disease. The chain links TRBV29-1 to TRBJ1-1, with D unclear. This specimen was peripheral blood mononuclear cells (PBMCs), taken when the disease was refractory, from a patient treated with antithyroid drugs. The CDR3 nucleotides read TGCAGCGTTGACTTTTGGGAGGGCACTGAAGCTTTCTTT. Encoded protein: CSVDFWEGTEAFF.